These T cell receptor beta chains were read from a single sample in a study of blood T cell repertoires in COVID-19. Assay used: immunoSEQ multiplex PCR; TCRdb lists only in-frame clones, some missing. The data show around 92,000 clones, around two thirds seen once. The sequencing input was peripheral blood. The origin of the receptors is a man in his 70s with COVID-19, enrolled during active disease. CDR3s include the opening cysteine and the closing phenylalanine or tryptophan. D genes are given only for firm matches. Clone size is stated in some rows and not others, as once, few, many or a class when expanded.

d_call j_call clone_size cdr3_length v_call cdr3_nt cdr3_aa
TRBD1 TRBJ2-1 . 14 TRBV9 TGTGCCAGCAGCGTAGGACAGGGTCACACTGAGCAGTTCTTC CASSVGQGHTEQFF
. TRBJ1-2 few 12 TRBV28 TGTGCCAGCAGTCCATTTAACTATGGCTACACCTTC CASSPFNYGYTF
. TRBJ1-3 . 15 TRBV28 TGTGCCAGCACCCCCGACAGCTACTCTGGAAACACCATATATTTT CASTPDSYSGNTIYF
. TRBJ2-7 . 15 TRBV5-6 TGTGCCAGCAGCTCCCGGGACACTCTATCTTACGAGCAGTACTTC CASSSRDTLSYEQYF
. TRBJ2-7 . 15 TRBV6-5 TGTGCCAGCAGCCGTACCCCGGCGGGGTCCTACGAGCAGTACTTC CASSRTPAGSYEQYF
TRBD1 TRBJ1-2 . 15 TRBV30 TGTGCCTGGATCCGTACAGGGGCTTCCACGTATGGCTACACCTTC CAWIRTGASTYGYTF
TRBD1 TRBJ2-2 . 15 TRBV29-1 TGCAGCGTTCGAGGGGCCAGGGGGCGCACCGGGGAGCTGTTTTTT CSVRGARGRTGELFF
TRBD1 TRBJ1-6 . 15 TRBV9 TGTGCCAGCAGCGCTCAGGGACAGTCTAATTCACCCCTCCACTTT CASSAQGQSNSPLHF
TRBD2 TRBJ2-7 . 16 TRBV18 TGTGCCAGCTCACCAGCAGAAGCTAGCGGGTTCTACGAGCAGTACTTC CASSPAEASGFYEQYF
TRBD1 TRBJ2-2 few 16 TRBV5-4 TGTGCCAGCAGCTTGGGGACAGGGGGCTCGTCCGGGGAGCTGTTTTTT CASSLGTGGSSGELFF
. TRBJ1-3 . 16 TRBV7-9 TGTGCCAGCAGCTTACCCCCCGGGGGTGCTGGAAACACCATATATTTT CASSLPPGGAGNTIYF
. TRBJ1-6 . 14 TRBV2 TGTGCCAGCCAGTTAGGGGCATACGATTCACCCCTCCACTTT CASQLGAYDSPLHF
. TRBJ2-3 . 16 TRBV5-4 TGTGCCAGCAGCTTGGCAGCGCGGGGGCGCACAGATACGCAGTATTTT CASSLAARGRTDTQYF
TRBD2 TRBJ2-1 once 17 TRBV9 TGTGCCAGCAGCGTAGGGGCTAGCGGGAGTCCTTTCCATGAGCAGTTCTTC CASSVGASGSPFHEQFF
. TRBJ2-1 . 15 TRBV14 TGTGCCAGCAGCCAAATTGGGGGGACCTACAATGAGCAGTTCTTC CASSQIGGTYNEQFF
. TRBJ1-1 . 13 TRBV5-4 TGTGCCAGCAGTCGGACGGGGATGACTGAAGCTTTCTTT CASSRTGMTEAFF
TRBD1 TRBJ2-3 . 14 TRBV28 TGTGCCAGCAGTTTAGGGACAGCCACAGATACGCAGTATTTT CASSLGTATDTQYF
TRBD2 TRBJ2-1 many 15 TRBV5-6 TGTGCCAGCAGCTTGAACCCCCTAGCGGGAAATGAGCAGTTCTTC CASSLNPLAGNEQFF
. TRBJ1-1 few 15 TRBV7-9 TGTGCCAGCAGCTTAAGTTCTTTGAGGTCCACTGAAGCTTTCTTT CASSLSSLRSTEAFF
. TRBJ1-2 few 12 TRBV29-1 TGCAGCGTTGGAGGCGGTAACTATGGCTACACCTTC CSVGGGNYGYTF